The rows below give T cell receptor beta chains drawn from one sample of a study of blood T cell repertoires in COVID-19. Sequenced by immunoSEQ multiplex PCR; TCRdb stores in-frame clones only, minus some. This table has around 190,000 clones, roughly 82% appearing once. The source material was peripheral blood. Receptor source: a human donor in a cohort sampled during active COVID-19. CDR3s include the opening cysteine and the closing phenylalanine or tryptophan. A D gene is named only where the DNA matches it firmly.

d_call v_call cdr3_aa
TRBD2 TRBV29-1 CSVDGGRERPYTDTQYF
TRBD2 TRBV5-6 CASSWPGGGRFYEQYF
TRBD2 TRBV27 CASRSGTSFYEQYF
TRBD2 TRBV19 CASSRGLAVNEQFF
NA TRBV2 CASSDPIEGFEQYF
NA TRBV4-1 CASSHGGEWDTQYF
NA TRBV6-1 CASSATLTAFNTEAFF
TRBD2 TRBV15 CATSRDLGTSGPKQYF
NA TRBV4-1 CASNPVGQGRGYTF
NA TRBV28 CASSSQDRTWEGGRNEQFF
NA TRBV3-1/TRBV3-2 CASSNGQGFYEQYF
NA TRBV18 CASSTENTEAFF
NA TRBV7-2 CASSLSTSPLHF
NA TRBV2 CASSEALAYVHGYTF
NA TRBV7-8 CASSLGHVKETQYF
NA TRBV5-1 CASMLGRDQETQYF
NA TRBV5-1 CASSPQGTRAGNTIYF